Presented here are 18 T cell receptor beta chains from one specimen sequenced in a study of T cells in women clearing cervical HPV infection. Clones were read by immunoSEQ multiplex PCR, and TCRdb kept only the in-frame ones, dropping some. Its table lists fewer than 30,000 clones. The sequenced sample consisted of blood buffy coat. The receptor source for this set is a woman aged 18-70 years with a cervical HPV16 infection that either progressed to CIN3+ or cleared (not recorded which).

Remarks on this clone: The DNA ends 3 residues before the CDR3 does, and the rest of the CDR3 is filled in from the germline J gene. This chain uses TRBV29-1 with TRBJ2-1; TRBD1 is a possible D gene (6 bases). CDR3 size: 14 residues. The V end lost 7 bases, the J end lost 4 bases, and 17 bases lay between the germline ends. In germline, CDR1 is SQVTM, CDR2 ANQGSEA. CDR3 in amino acids: CSAPRGGGYNEQFF. The part of the CDR3 DNA that was read is TGCAGCGCCCCCCGTGGGGGCGGATACAATGAG.

A word on this clone: The missing CDR3 end, 3 residues past where the read stops, is filled in from the germline J gene. The chain combines TRBV7-3 with TRBJ1-1, with TRBD1 matching over 9 bases. Germline-derived CDR1 and CDR2 are SGHTA and FQGTGA. The CDR3 is made up of 13 amino acids. V shed 5 bases, J shed 3 bases, and the junction held 1 base outside the gene matches. CDR3 DNA (partial): TGTGCCAGCAGCCGACAGGGGGACACTGAA. Translated, it gives CASSRQGDTE. In full, the CDR3 is CASSRQGDTEAFF.

Remarks on this clone: The CDR3 extends 3 residues past the end of the read, so its final part is completed from the germline J gene. The genes are TRBV18 and TRBJ1-2; 8 bases align to TRBD1. This CDR3 is 17 amino acids long. Germline lookup yields CDR1 KGHSH and CDR2 LQKENI. Unmatched junction bases numbered 6, after V lost 0 bases and J lost 0 bases. The CDR3 here is CASSPPLGQGPNYGYTF. The sequenced CDR3 bases are TGTGCCAGCTCACCACCCCTTGGACAGGGCCCTAACTATGGC.

Points on this clone: The CDR3 end falls 3 residues outside the read, so it is completed with the germline J gene. The chain is built from TRBV19 and TRBJ2-1; a weak D match, TRBD1 (6 bases). Germline loops: CDR1 LNHDA, CDR2 SQIVND (reference sequence). The CDR3 extends over 14 amino acids. V lost 6 bases and J lost 6, with 15 bases in between. The part of the CDR3 DNA that was read is TGTGCCAGTAGAAAGCACCGGGACATCAATGAG. Protein sequence: CASRKHRDINE. The CDR3 in full is CASRKHRDINEQFF.

A note on this clone: The read ends 3 residues early relative to the CDR3; the germline J gene fills the gap. This rearrangement joins TRBV19 to TRBJ2-7, with TRBD2 matching over 8 bases. Germline V gives CDR1 LNHDA, CDR2 SQIVND (reference sequence). With V trimmed by 4 bases and J by 4 bases, 12 bases remained unmatched. The CDR3 runs 16 residues. The CDR3: CASSTSRAGDMYEQYF. Incomplete CDR3 DNA: TGTGCCAGTAGTACCAGCAGAGCGGGGGATATGTACGAG.

To note about this clone: The CDR3 end lies 3 residues beyond the end of the read and is filled in from the germline J gene. V usage is TRBV30 and J usage is TRBJ1-4; D gene uncertain. The V gene lost 0 bases and the J gene lost 8 bases, with 13 bases spanning the gap. Germline assignment: CDR1 GTSNPN and CDR2 SVGIG (reference sequence). The CDR3 has 14 residues. Incomplete CDR3 DNA: TGTGCCTGGAGTGTAAGCTCGTCCATAGAAAAA. As protein: CAWSVSSSIEK. In full, the CDR3 is CAWSVSSSIEKLFF. The variable domain in full, with the rest retrieved from reference TRBV30 and TRBJ1-4, is SQTIHQWPATLVQPVGSPLSLECTVEGTSNPNLYWYRQAAGRGLQLLFYSVGIGQISSEVPQNLSASRPQDRQFILSSKKLLLSDSGFYLCAWSVSSSIEKLFFGSGTQLSVL.

In the case of this clone: The CDR3 end lies 3 residues beyond the end of the read and is filled in from the germline J gene. The V gene is TRBV5-6, the J gene TRBJ1-1; TRBD1 matches at 8 bases. The CDR3 sequence is 15 residues long. V was pared by 3 bases and J by 6 bases, with 10 bases of the junction left unmatched. The germline gives CDR1 SGHDT, CDR2 YYEEEE. Incomplete CDR3 DNA: TGTGCCAGCAGCTGGGAATCGGACAGGGACGCTGAA. This sequence encodes CASSWESDRDAE. The complete CDR3 reads CASSWESDRDAEAFF.

Comments on this clone: The read ends 3 residues shy of where the CDR3 ends; the end is completed using the germline J gene. J is TRBJ1-2 and V is TRBV2, with D tentatively TRBD1 (6 bases). Germline-derived CDR1 and CDR2 are SNHLY and FYNNEI. This CDR3 is built from 15 residues. This CDR3 reads CASSGRGGAGYGYTF. CDR3 DNA, as far as it was read: TGTGCCAGCAGTGGTCGGGGGGGCGCAGGGTACGGC.

As regards this clone: The read gets to within 3 residues of the CDR3 end, and the germline J gene fills in the rest. This chain links TRBV7-2 with TRBJ2-2; 8 bases agree with TRBD1. Germline-derived CDR1 and CDR2 are SGHTA and FQGNSA. There are 15 residues in the CDR3. CDR3 bases read: TGTGCCAGCAGCTCCCGACAGGGGAGAGGTGAAAAG. This gives the protein CASSSRQGRGEK. The CDR3, in full, reads CASSSRQGRGEKLFF.

About this clone itself: The read gets to within 3 residues of the CDR3 end, and the germline J gene fills in the rest. V and J are TRBV19 and TRBJ1-1; a possible D gene is TRBD1 (5 bases). Trimming took off 7 bases at V and 4 bases at J, with 13 bases between the two ends. The germline CDR1 and CDR2 sequences are LNHDA and SQIVND (reference sequence). The CDR3 is made up of 13 amino acids. The CDR3 protein is CASTRGVVTEAFF. CDR3 DNA, as far as it was read: TGTGCCAGTACCCGAGGGGTGGTCACTGAA.

Regarding this clone: The CDR3 end is not reached by the read, which stops 3 residues before it; the germline J gene fills it in. The chain joins TRBV3-1 (or the pseudogene TRBV3-2) to TRBJ2-3; no clear D gene. Germline V gene data show CDR1 as LGHDT and CDR2 as YNNKEL (reference sequence). The V end was cut by 4 bases, the J end by 4 bases, with 18 bases between. This CDR3 contains 16 residues. The CDR3 bases that were read are TGTGCCAGCAGCCCCATCCTCAGGCCCCGATCAGATACG. It yields the protein CASSPILRPRSDT. The whole CDR3 sequence reads CASSPILRPRSDTQYF.

With regard to this clone: The read finishes 3 residues shy of the CDR3 end, and the germline J gene is used to complete it. The rearrangement joins TRBV5-4 to TRBJ1-6; TRBD1 is a possible D gene (5 bases). Deletions cut 2 bases from V and 5 bases from J, with 11 bases between. This CDR3 is 15 amino acids long. Per germline, CDR1 SGHNT and CDR2 YYREEE (reference sequence). The CDR3 is CASSLGVENNSPLHF. The covered CDR3 bases are TGTGCCAGCAGCTTAGGGGTGGAGAATAATTCACCC.

About this clone: The read ends 3 residues shy of where the CDR3 ends; the end is completed using the germline J gene. The chain couples TRBV6-2 or TRBV6-3 to TRBJ2-3, with D possibly being TRBD2 (6 bases). CDR1 is MNHEY, CDR2 SVGEGT, per germline. The CDR3 runs to 15 residues. V lost 6 bases and J 1 base, leaving 14 bases between the germline ends. CDR3 residues: CASSIVWGGTDTQYF. Incomplete CDR3 DNA: TGTGCCAGCAGCATAGTTTGGGGGGGCACAGATACG.

Note on this clone: The DNA ends 3 residues before the CDR3 does, and the rest of the CDR3 is filled in from the germline J gene. This chain links TRBV20-1 with TRBJ2-1; 8 nucleotides align to TRBD2. CDR1 is DFQATT and CDR2 is SNEGSKA in the germline V gene (reference sequence). CDR3 length equals 13 residues. Germline trimming cut 6 bases from V and 4 bases from J; bases unmatched to any gene: 5. CDR3 residues: CSAGGGKYNEQFF. The covered CDR3 bases are TGCAGTGCGGGCGGGGGGAAGTACAATGAG.

Concerning this clone: Read coverage stops 3 residues before the CDR3 terminus; the germline J gene supplies the remainder. The J gene is TRBJ2-1, the V gene TRBV10-3; D possibly corresponds to TRBD2 (6 bases). The germline V and J ends were trimmed by 1 base and 7 bases, with 11 bases remaining between them. The CDR3 has 14 residues. Germline loops: CDR1 ENHRY, CDR2 SYGVKD. CDR3 DNA, as far as it was read: TGTGCCATCAGTGAGTGGGGGGTGGCAAATGAG. Protein sequence: CAISEWGVANE. From start to end, the CDR3 is CAISEWGVANEQFF.

About this clone itself: The CDR3 end lies 3 residues beyond the end of the read and is filled in from the germline J gene. The chain joins TRBV12-3 or TRBV12-4 to TRBJ1-1; TRBD1 matches 9 bases. V dropped 3 bases and J dropped 6; count of bases not matched to a gene: 5. This CDR3 region has 14 residues. The CDR3 is CASSLWDRDPEAFF. The covered CDR3 bases are TGTGCCAGCAGTTTGTGGGACAGGGATCCTGAA.

Concerning this clone: The missing CDR3 end, 3 residues past where the read stops, is filled in from the germline J gene. V and J are TRBV6-2 or TRBV6-3 and TRBJ2-5, with D perhaps TRBD1 (6 bases). Between the trimmed V and J ends, which lost 3 bases and 5 bases, there was a span of 13 bases. Germline loops: CDR1 MNHEY, CDR2 SVGEGT. The CDR3 loop spans 14 amino acids. CDR3 bases read: TGTGCCAGCAGTTATGACAGGTTGAGGGAGACC. Residues: CASSYDRLRET. The whole CDR3 sequence reads CASSYDRLRETQYF.

A note on this clone: The CDR3 end falls 3 residues outside the read, so it is completed with the germline J gene. This chain joins TRBV13 and TRBJ2-3; 7 bases align to TRBD1. Germline CDR1 PRHDT, CDR2 FYEKMQ (reference sequence). The CDR3 covers 15 residues. V was clipped by 5 bases and J by 6 bases; unmatched bases: 11. CDR3 loop: CASSTGTESADTQYF. The sequenced part of the CDR3 DNA is TGTGCCAGCAGCACCGGGACAGAGTCGGCGGATACG.